The 20 T cell receptor beta chains reported below all come from one sample, sequenced in a study of lymphopenia after photon versus proton radiotherapy. This table comes from immunoSEQ multiplex PCR, and its TCRdb copy is limited to in-frame clones, with some not included. The sample shows 25,000 to 30,000 clones, about four fifths of them seen only once. Here the sequenced sample was peripheral blood, taken from a patient treated with photon-based radiotherapy. These receptors were obtained from a woman in her forties or fifties with pancreatic cancer.

The V call is TRBV10-3, the J call TRBJ2-5; 12 positions match TRBD1. V was pared by 9 bases and J by 5 bases, with 4 bases of the junction left unmatched. The CDR3 totals 13 residues. Germline CDR1 and CDR2: ENHRY and SYGVKD. CDR3 nucleotide sequence: TGTGCCATTGGGACAGGGGGCGACGAGACCCAGTACTTC. This sequence encodes CAIGTGGDETQYF.

This clone has a single count. J is TRBJ2-2 and V is TRBV2, with a tentative D call TRBD1 (6 bases). The V end lost 6 bases, the J end lost 3 bases, and 8 bases lay between the germline ends. From germline, CDR1 is SNHLY and CDR2 FYNNEI. The CDR3 sequence is 13 residues long. The DNA for the CDR3 is TGTGCCAGCAGACAGGGTTACACCGGGGAGCTGTTTTTT. Residues: CASRQGYTGELFF.

The V and J genes are TRBV7-2 and TRBJ1-2; weak D call: TRBD1 (6 bases). The CDR3 loop spans 13 amino acids. Per the germline V gene, CDR1 is SGHTA and CDR2 is FQGNSA. The V end lost 4 bases, the J end lost 2 bases, and 8 bases lay between the germline ends. DNA of the CDR3: TGTGCCAGCAGCTCAGGACAGAACTATGGCTACACCTTC. Protein: CASSSGQNYGYTF.

For the CDR3, the DNA is TGTGCCACCAGCAGGGGGGGGAGAGATAGTCGCACAGATACGCAGTATTTT. It translates to CATSRGGRDSRTDTQYF. V gene TRBV15 combines with J gene TRBJ2-3; TRBD2 matches 7 bases. The germline CDR1 and CDR2 sequences are LNHNV and YYDKDF (reference sequence). V trimming: 3 bases; J trimming: 1 base; junction bases outside the gene matches: 10. This CDR3 comprises 17 residues.

J is TRBJ1-3 and V is TRBV5-6; no firm D call. V lost 4 bases and J 4 bases, leaving 15 bases between the germline ends. Germline V gene data show CDR1 as SGHDT and CDR2 as YYEEEE. The CDR3 has 15 residues. CDR3 protein: CASSRTGVYGNTIYF. The CDR3 DNA sequence: TGTGCCAGCAGCCGCACGGGAGTCTACGGAAACACCATATATTTT.

The chain employs TRBV4-1 and TRBJ1-1, with 8 bases fitting TRBD1. The CDR3 contains 16 residues. The trim removed 4 bases at V and 2 bases at J, leaving 9 bases unmatched. Looked up from germline, CDR1 is MGHRA and CDR2 is YSYEKL. The CDR3 loop is CASSREGTGGNTEAFF. CDR3 DNA sequence: TGCGCCAGCAGCCGGGAAGGGACAGGAGGTAACACTGAAGCTTTCTTT.

V gene TRBV21-1 combines with J gene TRBJ1-2. TRBV21-1 is annotated as a pseudogene. This CDR3 has 14 residues. Written as DNA, the CDR3 is TGTGCCAGCAGTATAACCGGGTTCGACTATGGCTACACCTTC. It codes for CASSITGFDYGYTF.

J is TRBJ2-2 and V is TRBV7-3; 12 bases agree with TRBD2. V gave up 5 bases and J gave up 6 bases; unmatched junction bases: 4. The length of the CDR3 is 15 residues. CDR1 and CDR2 (germline): SGHTA, FQGTGA. The chain's CDR3 is CASSPRTSGAGELFF. The CDR3 DNA follows: TGTGCCAGCAGCCCTCGGACTAGCGGGGCCGGGGAGCTGTTTTTT. The complete variable domain, with remaining parts taken from reference TRBV7-3 and TRBJ2-2, reads GAGVSQTPSNKVTEKGKYVELRCDPISGHTALYWYRQSLGQGPEFLIYFQGTGAADDSGLPNDRFFAVRPEGSVSTLKIQRTERGDSAVYLCASSPRTSGAGELFFGEGSRLTVL.

The chain couples TRBV5-4 to TRBJ2-5, with no clear D. V dropped 4 bases and J dropped 1 base, with 14 bases sitting between them. CDR3 length equals 15 residues. Germline V CDR1 and CDR2: SGHNT, YYREEE (reference sequence). CDR3 sequence: CASSLTLASQETQYF. The CDR3 DNA reads TGTGCCAGCAGCCTGACCCTGGCTTCCCAAGAGACCCAGTACTTC.

The V gene is TRBV9, the J gene TRBJ1-5; D remains unclear. Germline CDR1 and CDR2: SGDLS and YYNGEE. CDR3 size: 15 residues. V was trimmed by 2 bases and J by 0 bases, leaving 9 bases between them. CDR3 sequence reads: CASSVDGDSNQPQHF. In DNA, the CDR3 is TGTGCCAGCAGCGTCGACGGTGATAGCAATCAGCCCCAGCATTTT. Full variable domain (remainder filled in from reference TRBV9 and TRBJ1-5): DSGVTQTPKHLITATGQRVTLRCSPRSGDLSVYWYQQSLDQGLQFLIQYYNGEERAKGNILERFSAQQFPDLHSELNLSSLELGDSALYFCASSVDGDSNQPQHFGDGTRLSIL.

The CDR3 spells CATSGGLGAAEKLFF. As DNA, the CDR3 is TGTGCCACCAGCGGAGGGTTGGGGGCAGCTGAAAAACTGTTTTTT. This chain links TRBV15 with TRBJ1-4, with D possibly TRBD1 on 6 matching bases. The V gene lost 5 bases and the J gene lost 7 bases, with 17 bases spanning the gap. This CDR3 has 15 amino acids. CDR1 LNHNV and CDR2 YYDKDF come from the germline V gene (reference sequence).

V usage is TRBV7-9 and J usage is TRBJ2-2; D unclear. The germline V gene encodes CDR1 SEHNR and CDR2 FQNEAQ (reference sequence). Trimming took 5 bases from V and 6 from J, leaving 7 bases between them. The CDR3 spans 12 residues. CDR3 DNA: TGTGCCAGCAGCCTCGGTCCCGGGGAGCTGTTTTTT. The encoded protein is CASSLGPGELFF.

This chain connects TRBV6-5 to TRBJ2-3; maybe TRBD2 (5 bases). CDR1 and CDR2 (germline): MNHEY, SVGAGI. The CDR3 length is 15 residues. V dropped 1 base and J dropped 0 bases, with 8 bases sitting between them. The CDR3 loop reads CASSYLAISTDTQYF. The DNA of the CDR3 is TGTGCCAGCAGTTACTTAGCGATAAGCACAGATACGCAGTATTTT.

The chain combines TRBV6-6 with TRBJ2-7, with 8 bases identical to TRBD2. V lost 0 bases, J lost 2 bases, and 3 bases stayed unmatched. The CDR3 has 15 amino acids. Germline CDR1 reads MNHNY; CDR2 reads SVGAGI (reference sequence). The CDR3, as DNA: TGTGCCAGCAGTTACTCGGCGGGAGGAACCTACGAGCAGTACTTC. Protein product: CASSYSAGGTYEQYF.

V usage is TRBV10-2 and J usage is TRBJ1-5, with D unresolved. The CDR3 length is 13 residues. V was trimmed by 5 bases and J by 5 bases, leaving 10 bases between them. Germline V gives CDR1 WSHSY, CDR2 SAAADI. The CDR3 DNA reads as TGCGCCAGCAGTTCGAATCTGGATCAGCCCCAGCATTTT. Amino acid sequence: CASSSNLDQPQHF.

This rearrangement joins TRBV7-2 to TRBJ2-3, with 7 bases aligning to TRBD1. The V and J ends lost 5 bases and 0 bases, in that order; junction bases with no gene match: 8. In germline, CDR1 is SGHTA, CDR2 FQGNSA. There are 16 residues in the CDR3. The CDR3 DNA follows: TGTGCCAGCAGCCCACGACAGGGTGGGAGCACAGATACGCAGTATTTT. It yields the protein CASSPRQGGSTDTQYF. Filled out from reference TRBV7-2 and TRBJ2-3, the complete variable domain reads GAGVSQSPSNKVTEKGKDVELRCDPISGHTALYWYRQSLGQGLEFLIYFQGNSAPDKSGLPSDRFSAERTGGSVSTLTIQRTQQEDSAVYLCASSPRQGGSTDTQYFGPGTRLTVL.

This sequence joins TRBV19 and TRBJ2-7; 9 nucleotides line up with TRBD1. J lost 6 bases, V lost 5 bases, and 5 bases had no gene match. Germline V gene data show CDR1 as LNHDA and CDR2 as SQIVND (reference sequence). The CDR3 covers 13 residues. The CDR3 sequence is CASSPRDRAEQYF. As DNA, the CDR3 is TGTGCCAGTAGTCCTCGGGACAGGGCCGAGCAGTACTTC. Together with reference TRBV19 and TRBJ2-7, the CDR3 gives the full variable domain: DGGITQSPKYLFRKEGQNVTLSCEQNLNHDAMYWYRQDPGQGLRLIYYSQIVNDFQKGDIAEGYSVSREKKESFPLTVTSAQKNPTAFYLCASSPRDRAEQYFGPGTRLTVT.

This clone is classed as medium-sized (0.01 to 0.1%). The chain combines TRBV9 with TRBJ2-2; 7 bases map to TRBD2. The germline CDR1 and CDR2 sequences are SGDLS and YYNGEE. The V and J ends lost 0 bases and 6 bases, in that order; junction bases with no gene match: 5. The length of the CDR3 is 15 residues. This CDR3 is CASSVAREDPGELFF. The CDR3 bases are TGTGCCAGCAGCGTAGCTCGGGAGGACCCCGGGGAGCTGTTTTTT.

This clone was seen once. V is TRBV30 and J is TRBJ1-2; D remains ambiguous. This CDR3 has 12 amino acids. The V gene lost 4 bases and the J gene lost 2 bases, with 8 bases spanning the gap. CDR1 and CDR2 (germline): GTSNPN, SVGIG (reference sequence). This CDR3 reads CAWTPQNYGYTF. The CDR3 DNA sequence: TGTGCCTGGACGCCCCAAAACTATGGCTACACCTTC.

This sequence joins TRBV19 and TRBJ2-3, with TRBD1 as a possible D gene (6 bases). The length of the CDR3 is 15 residues. V lost 6 bases and J lost 1, with 14 bases in between. The germline V gene encodes CDR1 LNHDA and CDR2 SQIVND (reference sequence). CDR3 DNA: TGTGCCAGTAGGACCTCAGGGGCGGGCACAGATACGCAGTATTTT. It yields the protein CASRTSGAGTDTQYF.